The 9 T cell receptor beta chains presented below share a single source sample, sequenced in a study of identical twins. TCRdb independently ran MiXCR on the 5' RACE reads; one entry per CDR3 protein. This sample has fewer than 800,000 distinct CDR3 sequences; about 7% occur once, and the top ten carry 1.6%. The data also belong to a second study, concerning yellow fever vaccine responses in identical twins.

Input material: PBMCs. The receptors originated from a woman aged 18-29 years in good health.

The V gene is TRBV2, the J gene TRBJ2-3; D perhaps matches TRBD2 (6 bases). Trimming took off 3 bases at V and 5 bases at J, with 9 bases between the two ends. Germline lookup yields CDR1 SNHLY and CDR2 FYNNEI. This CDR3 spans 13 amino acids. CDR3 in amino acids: CASSDLRGDTQYF. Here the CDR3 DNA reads TGTGCCAGCAGTGACCTGCGGGGAGATACGCAGTATTTT. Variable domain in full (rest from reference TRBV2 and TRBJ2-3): EPEVTQTPSHQVTQMGQEVILRCVPISNHLYFYWYRQILGQKVEFLVSFYNNEISEKSEIFDDQFSVERPDGSNFTLKIRSTKLEDSAMYFCASSDLRGDTQYFGPGTRLTVL.

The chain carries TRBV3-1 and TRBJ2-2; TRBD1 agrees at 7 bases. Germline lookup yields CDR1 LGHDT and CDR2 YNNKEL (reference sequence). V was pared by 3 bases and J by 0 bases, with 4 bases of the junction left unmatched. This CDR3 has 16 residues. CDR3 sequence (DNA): TGTGCCAGCAGCCATCGGACAGGAACGAACACCGGGGAGCTGTTTTTT. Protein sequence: CASSHRTGTNTGELFF.

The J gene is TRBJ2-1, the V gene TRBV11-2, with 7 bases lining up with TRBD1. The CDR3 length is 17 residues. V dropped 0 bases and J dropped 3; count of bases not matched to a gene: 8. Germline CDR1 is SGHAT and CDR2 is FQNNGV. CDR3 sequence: CASSLDPLGQVYNEQFF. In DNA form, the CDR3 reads TGTGCCAGCAGCTTAGATCCCTTAGGACAGGTCTACAATGAGCAGTTCTTC.

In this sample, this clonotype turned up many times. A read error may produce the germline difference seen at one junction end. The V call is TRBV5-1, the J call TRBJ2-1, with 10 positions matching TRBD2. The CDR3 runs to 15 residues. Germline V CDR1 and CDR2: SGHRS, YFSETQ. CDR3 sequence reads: CASSLLAGVYNEQFF. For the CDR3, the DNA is TGTGCCAGCAGCCTTCTAGCGGGGGTCTACAATGAGCAGTTCTTC.

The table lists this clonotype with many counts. The CDR3 DNA follows: TGTGCCAGCAGCAAATCACAGGGGAGCCCAAATTCACCCCTCCACTTT. Protein: CASSKSQGSPNSPLHF. The chain joins TRBV9 to TRBJ1-6, with 7 bases aligning to TRBD1. This CDR3 has 16 amino acids. The V segment lost 4 bases and the J segment 7 bases; nucleotides outside the gene matches: 11. The germline CDR1 and CDR2 sequences are SGDLS and YYNGEE.

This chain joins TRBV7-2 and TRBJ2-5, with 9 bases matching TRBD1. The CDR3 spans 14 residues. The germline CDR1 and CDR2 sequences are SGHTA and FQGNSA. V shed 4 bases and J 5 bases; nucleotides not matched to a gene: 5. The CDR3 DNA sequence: TGTGCCAGCAGCTCTTACAGGGGGCATGAGACCCAGTACTTC. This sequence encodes CASSSYRGHETQYF.

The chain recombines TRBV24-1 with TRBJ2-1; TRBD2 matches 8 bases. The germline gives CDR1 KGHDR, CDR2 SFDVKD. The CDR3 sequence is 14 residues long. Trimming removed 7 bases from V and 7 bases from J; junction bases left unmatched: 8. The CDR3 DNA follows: TGTGCCACCAGGCGGAGCGGGAGCCAAAATGAGCAGTTCTTC. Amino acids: CATRRSGSQNEQFF.

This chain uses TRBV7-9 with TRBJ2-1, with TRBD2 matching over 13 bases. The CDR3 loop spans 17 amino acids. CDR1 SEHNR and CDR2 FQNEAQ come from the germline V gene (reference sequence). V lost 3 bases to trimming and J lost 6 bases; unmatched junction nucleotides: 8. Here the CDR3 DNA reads TGTGCCAGCAGCTTCAGTGGACTAGCGGGAGCTCGCAATGAGCAGTTCTTC. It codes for CASSFSGLAGARNEQFF.

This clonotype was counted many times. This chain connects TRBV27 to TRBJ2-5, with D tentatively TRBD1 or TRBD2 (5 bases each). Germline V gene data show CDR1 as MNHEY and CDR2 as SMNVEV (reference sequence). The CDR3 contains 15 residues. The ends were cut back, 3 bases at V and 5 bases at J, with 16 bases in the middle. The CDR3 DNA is TGTGCCAGCAGTTTGTCGGCCCGAGGGGTTGAGACCCAGTACTTC. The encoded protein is CASSLSARGVETQYF.